Listed below are T cell receptor beta chains from one sample, sequenced in a study of blood T cells in healthy people across ages. TCRdb independently ran MiXCR on the 5' RACE reads; one entry per CDR3 protein. The sample carries around 870,000 distinct CDR3 sequences, under 35% recorded once. The sequencing sample was made of blood. The source is a woman aged 80 or over in good health. Both conserved end residues are part of each CDR3.

j_call v_call cdr3_aa
TRBJ1-1 TRBV6-2/TRBV6-3 CASSPEGRGGTEAFF
TRBJ1-2 TRBV12-3/TRBV12-4 CAISPNRGLYGYTF
TRBJ1-1 TRBV20-1 CSARSTGGAYTEAFF
TRBJ2-3 TRBV12-3/TRBV12-4 CASSRTGSADTRYF
TRBJ2-5 TRBV4-1 CASSHSLTTSQETQYF
TRBJ1-2 TRBV7-8 CASSLLVNYGYTF
TRBJ2-4 TRBV5-4 CASSLGQGLNIQYF
TRBJ1-2 TRBV19 CASRKRDYGYTF
TRBJ2-1 TRBV7-2 CASSMPGTYNEQFF
TRBJ2-3 TRBV12-3/TRBV12-4 CASSFSQRGAYTQYF
TRBJ2-7 TRBV6-1 CASSDGRVYEQYF
TRBJ1-5 TRBV6-1 CASTTAFSSTRAQHF
- TRBV4-1 CASSQVAGAGETQYF
- TRBV11-1 CASSFVDEQYF
- TRBV3-1 CASSQTTETQYF
TRBJ2-7 TRBV29-1 CSVEDLGQYEQYF
TRBJ2-5 TRBV20-1 CSALGQRETQYF
TRBJ1-2 TRBV20-1 CSASSPTGGQGNYGYTF
TRBJ1-1 TRBV6-5 CASSYSPSGTEAFF
TRBJ2-3 TRBV7-9 CASSPPAAGGPWDTQYF
TRBJ2-1 TRBV7-5 CISVSEAATGRESYNEQFF
TRBJ2-7 TRBV20-1 CSARRDSSFQQYF
TRBJ2-3 TRBV12-3/TRBV12-4 CASRAGADTEYF
TRBJ2-7 TRBV6-1 CASNGRAGSYEQYF
TRBJ1-2 TRBV9 CASNAGQGGNYGYTF
TRBJ1-1 TRBV5-1 CASSTGRGFSEAFF
TRBJ2-7 TRBV7-9 CASSLALVDRAEQYF
TRBJ1-5 TRBV10-3 CAISGTGGRFQHF
TRBJ2-7 TRBV6-2/TRBV6-3 CASNRARQGAYEQYF
TRBJ2-3 TRBV12-3/TRBV12-4 CASSLSRFTDTQYF
TRBJ1-2 TRBV6-5 CASRQPDKRYGYTF
- TRBV20-1 CSAGGGRITYEQYF
TRBJ2-3 TRBV9 CASSVDVGSWTQYF
TRBJ2-1 TRBV7-2 CASSLGGVSYNEQFF
TRBJ1-6 TRBV5-1 CASSLASGYNSPLHF
TRBJ2-1 TRBV4-3 CASSQELIAGPYNEQFF
TRBJ2-5 TRBV15 CATSRDKSSQTQYF
TRBJ2-7 TRBV28 CASSSLRQGVSYEQYF
TRBJ2-1 TRBV5-1 CASSLDRGDYNEQFF
TRBJ1-1 TRBV29-1 CSVVTFNSEAFF
TRBJ2-1 TRBV24-1 CATSDPGAYNEQFF
TRBJ1-2 TRBV25-1 CASSVDSLYGYTF
TRBJ1-1 TRBV10-2 CASRPQTGYAEAFF
TRBJ2-3 TRBV20-1 CSARVTSGGTSDTQYF
TRBJ2-5 TRBV3-1 CASSQTGGGGETQYF
TRBJ2-1 TRBV19 CASSVSGYYNEQFF
TRBJ1-2 TRBV6-5 CASTQGGGGQRGYTF
TRBJ2-7 TRBV6-1 CASSEGPGTYEQYF
TRBJ1-6 TRBV5-5 CASTHLFAPLHF
TRBJ2-6 TRBV6-2/TRBV6-3 CASSVRLSGGAAPTGANVLTF
TRBJ1-2 TRBV11-2 CASSPPNWGQANGYTF
TRBJ2-3 TRBV4-1 CASSPDRHTDTQYF